This TCR beta chain was found in a study of blood T cell repertoires in COVID-19. Study background: T cells, B-cell-depleted T cells, or PBMCs provided the cDNA or gDNA that served as material.

TCRdb's table, derived via immunoSEQ multiplex PCR, lists solely in-frame clones and lacks some. Found here are roughly 120,000 clones, roughly 89% of them singletons; the top ten hold approximately 2.3%. Trimming cost V 4 bases and J 4 bases, with 8 bases left between them. The germline CDR1 and CDR2 sequences are SGHRS and YFSETQ. This CDR3 contains 13 residues. The chain has TRBV5-1 and TRBJ2-2, with D possibly being TRBD1 (5 bases). The sequencing input was peripheral blood. The TCR originated in a woman between 45 and 60 years old with acute or convalescent COVID-19. This CDR3 is CASSLQGTGELFF. CDR3 in DNA: TGCGCCAGCAGCCTTCAGGGCACCGGGGAGCTGTTTTTT.